The 30 T cell receptor beta chains reported below all come from one sample, sequenced in a study of T cell changes during pregnancy in multiple sclerosis. Assay used: immunoSEQ multiplex PCR; TCRdb lists only in-frame clones, some missing. The sample has some 69,000 clones, approximately 90% seen once. Sequenced here: peripheral blood, sampled in the second trimester of pregnancy. The receptor set was obtained from a female donor in good health, enrolled as a control in a pregnancy study.

The V gene is TRBV7-2, the J gene TRBJ1-2, with 9 positions matching TRBD1. Losses at the gene ends were 2 bases for V and 7 bases for J; bases not matched to a gene: 11. The germline V gene encodes CDR1 SGHTA and CDR2 FQGNSA. The CDR3 is made up of 16 amino acids. Written as DNA, the CDR3 is TGTGCCAGCAGCTTAAAGAGGACAGGGGAGGCGGGTGGCTACACCTTC. This gives the protein CASSLKRTGEAGGYTF.

The CDR3 region has the DNA TGCGCCAGCAGCCCCGGACAGGGGAGGGGAGATACGCAGTATTTT. This gives the protein CASSPGQGRGDTQYF. This rearrangement joins TRBV4-3 to TRBJ2-3; TRBD1 matches 9 bases. There are 15 residues in the CDR3. Germline CDR1 reads LGHNA; CDR2 reads YSLEER. V trimming: 4 bases; J trimming: 5 bases; junction bases outside the gene matches: 7.

The chain uses TRBV4-1 and TRBJ1-5, with D possibly being TRBD1 (5 bases). Germline CDR1 reads MGHRA; CDR2 reads YSYEKL. The ends were cut back, 6 bases at V and 0 bases at J, with 12 bases in the middle. The CDR3 has 15 amino acids. For the CDR3, the DNA is TGCGCCAGCAGGGGAATAGGGGATAGCAATCAGCCCCAGCATTTT. Translated: CASRGIGDSNQPQHF.

The chain has TRBV29-1 and TRBJ1-4; D unresolved. Trimming took 3 bases from V and 4 from J, leaving 9 bases between them. The CDR3 is 13 amino acids. The germline V gene encodes CDR1 SQVTM and CDR2 ANQGSEA. The CDR3 DNA reads TGCAGCGTTGAGTCCGGAGATAATGAAAAACTGTTTTTT. Translated, it gives CSVESGDNEKLFF.

This clone appeared a few times. The chain links TRBV5-1 to TRBJ1-1; TRBD1 matches 11 bases. The length of the CDR3 is 15 residues. Per germline, CDR1 SGHRS and CDR2 YFSETQ. The trim removed 3 bases at V and 5 bases at J, leaving 6 bases unmatched. CDR3 amino acids: CASSWEGTGGTEAFF. CDR3 DNA sequence: TGCGCCAGCAGCTGGGAGGGGACAGGGGGAACTGAAGCTTTCTTT.

The rearrangement links TRBV5-1 to TRBJ2-2, with 8 bases lining up with TRBD1. Per germline, CDR1 SGHRS and CDR2 YFSETQ. This CDR3 contains 13 residues. V was pared by 7 bases and J by 8 bases, with 7 bases of the junction left unmatched. The CDR3 spells CASSTGESGELFF. The CDR3 coding sequence is TGCGCCAGCTCGACAGGGGAGTCTGGGGAGCTGTTTTTT.

V gene TRBV14 combines with J gene TRBJ2-1, with 7 bases aligning to TRBD2. The CDR3 consists of 16 residues. The ends lost 0 bases at V and 2 bases at J; junction bases unmatched: 4. The V gene's germline CDR1 is SGHDN and CDR2 FVKESK. The CDR3 spells CASSQEQAGTYNEQFF. The CDR3 region has the DNA TGTGCCAGCAGCCAAGAACAAGCGGGAACCTACAATGAGCAGTTCTTC.

The chain employs TRBV7-8 and TRBJ1-1; D unresolved. This CDR3 region has 12 residues. In germline, CDR1 is SGHVS, CDR2 FQNEAQ. V was shortened by 3 bases and J by 4 bases, with 6 bases between the two germline ends. The CDR3 here is CASSFASTEAFF. CDR3 bases: TGTGCCAGCAGCTTCGCGAGCACTGAAGCTTTCTTT.

On this clone: A read error may produce the germline difference seen at one junction end. The chain is built from TRBV30 and TRBJ2-7; TRBD1 matches at 10 bases. This CDR3 has 12 amino acids. Germline V gene sequence: CDR1 GTSNPN, CDR2 SVGIG (reference sequence). CDR3 sequence (DNA): TGTGCTTGGACAGGGGGGTCCTACGAGCAGTACTTC. It yields the protein CAWTGGSYEQYF.

The gene calls are TRBV27 and TRBJ1-5; a weak D match, TRBD1 (5 bases). V lost 5 bases to trimming and J lost 3 bases, with 17 bases between them. This CDR3 has 16 amino acids. Germline loops: CDR1 MNHEY, CDR2 SMNVEV (reference sequence). The CDR3 bases are TGTGCCAGCAGTCCGCGGGACCGTCCCCTCAATCAGCCCCAGCATTTT. It translates to CASSPRDRPLNQPQHF.

This clone was observed once. The gene calls are TRBV15 and TRBJ1-4; possibly TRBD1 for D (6 bases). The germline V and J ends were trimmed by 0 bases and 8 bases, with 13 bases remaining between them. CDR3 length: 15 residues. CDR1 is LNHNV, CDR2 YYDKDF, per germline (reference sequence). In nucleotides, the CDR3 is TGTGCCACCAGCAGAGACAGAGGGGGTCGGGAAAAACTGTTTTTT. This sequence encodes CATSRDRGGREKLFF.

The chain joins TRBV27 to TRBJ1-1; tentatively, D is TRBD1 (5 bases). Germline CDR1 reads MNHEY; CDR2 reads SMNVEV (reference sequence). The V gene lost 3 bases and the J gene lost 1 base, with 9 bases spanning the gap. CDR3 length equals 14 residues. CDR3 DNA: TGTGCCAGCAGTTTGGCAGGGTCGAACACTGAAGCTTTCTTT. This translates into CASSLAGSNTEAFF.

The genes are TRBV20-1 and TRBJ2-7; D is possibly TRBD2 (6 bases). The CDR3 has 11 amino acids. V was cut by 5 bases and J by 5 bases, with 10 bases left in between. CDR1 is DFQATT, CDR2 SNEGSKA, per germline (reference sequence). The CDR3 DNA reads TGCAGTGCTCTAGCGCGGGACGAGCAGTACTTC. Translated, it gives CSALARDEQYF.

V gene TRBV4-3 combines with J gene TRBJ2-3; 7 bases align to TRBD2. Per the germline V gene, CDR1 is LGHNA and CDR2 is YSLEER. V lost 0 bases, J lost 5 bases, and 8 bases stayed unmatched. The CDR3 is 16 amino acids. The CDR3 DNA reads TGCGCCAGCAGCCAAGAACCCGGGGGGTACGGAGATACGCAGTATTTT. Its protein product is CASSQEPGGYGDTQYF.

The V and J genes are TRBV7-9 and TRBJ2-1; 11 bases line up with TRBD2. The ends lost 5 bases at V and 5 bases at J; junction bases unmatched: 5. Looked up from germline, CDR1 is SEHNR and CDR2 is FQNEAQ (reference sequence). The CDR3 totals 15 residues. The CDR3 loop is CASSQTSGAHNEQFF. In DNA form, the CDR3 reads TGTGCCAGCAGCCAGACTAGCGGGGCCCACAATGAGCAGTTCTTC.

The rearrangement joins TRBV7-2 to TRBJ2-7; 8 nucleotides agree with TRBD1. After removal of 5 bases from V and 3 bases from J, the junction contained 3 bases not matched to a gene. The CDR3 contains 13 residues. Germline V gene lookup returns CDR1 SGHTA and CDR2 FQGNSA. The CDR3 protein is CASSRDRNYEQYF. DNA for the CDR3: TGTGCCAGCAGCCGGGACAGGAACTACGAGCAGTACTTC.

This chain's CDR3 is CSVEAQGYTEAFF. The DNA of the CDR3 is TGCAGCGTTGAAGCACAGGGCTACACTGAAGCTTTCTTT. The chain uses TRBV29-1 and TRBJ1-1; TRBD1 is a possible D gene (6 bases). The CDR3 loop spans 13 amino acids. V was pared by 1 base and J by 3 bases, with 9 bases between. Per germline, CDR1 SQVTM and CDR2 ANQGSEA.

The chain carries TRBV2 and TRBJ2-7; maybe TRBD2 (5 bases). Between the trimmed V and J ends, which lost 6 bases and 1 base, there was a span of 13 bases. Germline V gene sequence: CDR1 SNHLY, CDR2 FYNNEI. This CDR3 is built from 14 residues. The CDR3 loop is CASRERADSYEQYF. The CDR3 nucleotides are TGTGCCAGCAGAGAGAGAGCGGATTCCTACGAGCAGTACTTC.

This clone appeared once. The V and J genes are TRBV7-2 and TRBJ2-7; TRBD1 matches 10 bases. The CDR3 is made up of 15 amino acids. Unmatched junction bases numbered 5, after V lost 4 bases and J lost 2 bases. Germline V gene data show CDR1 as SGHTA and CDR2 as FQGNSA. The CDR3 loop is CASSSETGGAYEQYF. CDR3 nucleotide sequence: TGTGCCAGCAGCTCCGAGACAGGGGGCGCCTACGAGCAGTACTTC. The entire variable domain, with the rest obtained from reference TRBV7-2 and TRBJ2-7, is as follows: GAGVSQSPSNKVTEKGKDVELRCDPISGHTALYWYRQSLGQGLEFLIYFQGNSAPDKSGLPSDRFSAERTGGSVSTLTIQRTQQEDSAVYLCASSSETGGAYEQYFGPGTRLTVT.

The V and J genes are TRBV7-9 and TRBJ1-2, with TRBD1 as a possible D gene (6 bases). In germline, CDR1 is SEHNR, CDR2 FQNEAQ (reference sequence). V gave up 2 bases and J gave up 8 bases, with 15 bases separating them. The CDR3 is made up of 14 amino acids. CDR3 sequence (DNA): TGTGCCAGCAGCTTATCGGGGGGCGAGGAAGGCTACACCTTC. Its translation is CASSLSGGEEGYTF.

CDR3 DNA: TGTGCCAGCTCAGCCGACAGGGGGGATAACTATGGCTACACCTTC. This codes for CASSADRGDNYGYTF. This chain connects TRBV18 to TRBJ1-2; 9 bases agree with TRBD1. The CDR3 loop spans 15 amino acids. The germline CDR1 and CDR2 sequences are KGHSH and LQKENI. With V trimmed by 5 bases and J by 1 base, 5 bases remained unmatched. The full variable domain, its missing parts supplied by reference TRBV18 and TRBJ1-2, is NAGVMQNPRHLVRRRGQEARLRCSPMKGHSHVYWYRQLPEEGLKFMVYLQKENIIDESGMPKERFSAEFPKEGPSILRIQQVVRGDSAAYFCASSADRGDNYGYTFGSGTRLTVV.

The genes are TRBV5-8 and TRBJ1-6; D may be TRBD1 (5 bases). The germline CDR1 and CDR2 sequences are SGHTS and YDEGEE. CDR3 length equals 15 residues. V was trimmed by 4 bases and J by 4 bases, leaving 12 bases between them. The CDR3: CASSPTEFYNSPLHF. CDR3 bases: TGTGCCAGCAGCCCGACAGAATTTTATAATTCACCCCTCCACTTT.

This chain joins TRBV5-8 and TRBJ1-2; TRBD1 is a possible D gene (5 bases). The V end was cut by 1 base, the J end by 12 bases, with 16 bases between. From germline, CDR1 is SGHTS and CDR2 YDEGEE. CDR3 length: 13 residues. The CDR3 region has the DNA TGTGCCAGCAGCTTGCCCCCCGGCAGGGCCGACACCTTC. Its translation: CASSLPPGRADTF.

The CDR3, as DNA: TGTGCCAGCAGCTCTTCCGTTCTGAACACTGAAGCTTTCTTT. Protein sequence: CASSSSVLNTEAFF. V gene TRBV7-9 combines with J gene TRBJ1-1; D not resolved. The CDR3 loop spans 14 amino acids. V lost 4 bases to trimming and J lost 0 bases, with 9 bases between them. Per the germline V gene, CDR1 is SEHNR and CDR2 is FQNEAQ (reference sequence).

The chain has TRBV14 and TRBJ2-3, with D unresolved. Deletions cut 5 bases from V and 0 bases from J, with 9 bases between. The CDR3 totals 14 residues. Per the germline V gene, CDR1 is SGHDN and CDR2 is FVKESK. CDR3 DNA sequence: TGTGCCAGCAGCTACACGGGTAGCACAGATACGCAGTATTTT. It encodes CASSYTGSTDTQYF.

The rearrangement joins TRBV14 to TRBJ2-7; TRBD1 might be the D (8 bases). Germline V gene data show CDR1 as SGHDN and CDR2 as FVKESK. Trimming cost V 3 bases and J 2 bases, with 20 bases left between them. The CDR3 is made up of 17 amino acids. The CDR3 coding sequence is TGTGCCAGCAGCCAGATTGGACAGGGAGGGTCCACCTACGAGCAGTACTTC. It yields the protein CASSQIGQGGSTYEQYF.

Written as DNA, the CDR3 is TGTGCCAGCAGTGCGGACAGGGCTGGCTACACCTTC. This codes for CASSADRAGYTF. The chain has TRBV2 and TRBJ1-2, with 8 bases identical to TRBD1. Per germline, CDR1 SNHLY and CDR2 FYNNEI. The J segment lost 7 bases and the V segment lost 4 bases, leaving 2 bases of the junction unmatched. This CDR3 is 12 amino acids long.

The DNA for the CDR3 is TGTGCCAGCTCCTCTACCGGCGAGCAGTACTTC. It encodes CASSSTGEQYF. The chain couples TRBV18 to TRBJ2-7; D unclear. Deletions cut 6 bases from V and 6 bases from J, with 9 bases between. This CDR3 contains 11 residues. Per the germline V gene, CDR1 is KGHSH and CDR2 is LQKENI.

This chain uses TRBV7-2 with TRBJ1-2, with 12 bases matching TRBD1. V lost 4 bases and J lost 8; bases outside the gene matches: 5. Germline CDR1 and CDR2: SGHTA and FQGNSA. The CDR3 totals 14 residues. The CDR3 region is CASSSGQGAGGYTF. CDR3 DNA: TGTGCCAGCAGCTCGGGACAGGGGGCAGGGGGCTACACCTTC.

This sequence joins TRBV7-9 and TRBJ2-2; 9 nucleotides match TRBD1. The germline V gene has CDR1 SEHNR and CDR2 FQNEAQ (reference sequence). After removal of 6 bases from V and 2 bases from J, the junction contained 7 bases not matched to a gene. The CDR3 contains 16 residues. CDR3 DNA sequence: TGTGCCAGCAGTCGTGGGGACAGGGATAACACCGGGGAGCTGTTTTTT. Protein sequence: CASSRGDRDNTGELFF.